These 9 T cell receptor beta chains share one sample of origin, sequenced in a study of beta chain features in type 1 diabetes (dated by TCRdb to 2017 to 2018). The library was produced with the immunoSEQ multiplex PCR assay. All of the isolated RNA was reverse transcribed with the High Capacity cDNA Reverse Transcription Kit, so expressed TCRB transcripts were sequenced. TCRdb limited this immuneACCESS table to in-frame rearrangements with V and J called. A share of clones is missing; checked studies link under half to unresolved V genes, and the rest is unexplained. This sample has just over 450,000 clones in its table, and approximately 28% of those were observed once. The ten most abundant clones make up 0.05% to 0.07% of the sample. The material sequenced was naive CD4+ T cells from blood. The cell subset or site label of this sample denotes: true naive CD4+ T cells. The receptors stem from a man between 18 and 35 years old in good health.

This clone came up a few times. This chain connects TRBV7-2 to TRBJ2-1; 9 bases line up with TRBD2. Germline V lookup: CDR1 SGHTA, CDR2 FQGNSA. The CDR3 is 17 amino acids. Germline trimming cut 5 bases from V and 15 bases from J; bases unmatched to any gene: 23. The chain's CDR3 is CASSPRDSGSLREYRFF. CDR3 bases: TGTGCCAGCAGCCCACGGGATAGCGGGAGTTTACGGGAATATAGGTTCTTC.

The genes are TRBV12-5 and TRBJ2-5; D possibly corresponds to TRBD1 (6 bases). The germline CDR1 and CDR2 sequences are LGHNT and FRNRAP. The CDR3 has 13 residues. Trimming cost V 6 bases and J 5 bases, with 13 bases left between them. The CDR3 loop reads CASGGTPSETQYF. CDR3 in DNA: TGTGCTAGTGGCGGGACACCTTCGGAGACCCAGTACTTC.

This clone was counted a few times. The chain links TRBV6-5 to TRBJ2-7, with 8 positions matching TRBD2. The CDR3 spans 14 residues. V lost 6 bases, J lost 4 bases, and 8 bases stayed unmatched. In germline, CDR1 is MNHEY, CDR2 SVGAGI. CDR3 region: CASRPFSGIYEQYF. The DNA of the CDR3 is TGTGCCAGCAGGCCATTTAGCGGGATTTACGAGCAGTACTTC.

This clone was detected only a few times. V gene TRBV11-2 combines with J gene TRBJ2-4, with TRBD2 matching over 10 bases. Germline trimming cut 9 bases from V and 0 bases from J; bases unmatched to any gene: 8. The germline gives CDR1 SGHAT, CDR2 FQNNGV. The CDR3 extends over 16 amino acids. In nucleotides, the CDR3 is TGTGCCAGTTTCTCGATAGCGGGAGGAGCCAAAAACATTCAGTACTTC. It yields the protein CASFSIAGGAKNIQYF. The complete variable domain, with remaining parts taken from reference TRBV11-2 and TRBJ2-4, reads EAGVAQSPRYKIIEKRQSVAFWCNPISGHATLYWYQQILGQGPKLLIQFQNNGVVDDSQLPKDRFSAERLKGVDSTLKIQPAKLEDSAVYLCASFSIAGGAKNIQYFGAGTRLSVL.

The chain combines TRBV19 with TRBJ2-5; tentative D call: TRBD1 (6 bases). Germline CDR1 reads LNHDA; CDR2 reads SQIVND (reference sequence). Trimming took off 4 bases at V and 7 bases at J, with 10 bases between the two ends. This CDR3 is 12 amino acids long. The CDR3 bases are TGTGCCAGTAGTACAGGGGTAAGGACCCAGTACTTC. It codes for CASSTGVRTQYF.

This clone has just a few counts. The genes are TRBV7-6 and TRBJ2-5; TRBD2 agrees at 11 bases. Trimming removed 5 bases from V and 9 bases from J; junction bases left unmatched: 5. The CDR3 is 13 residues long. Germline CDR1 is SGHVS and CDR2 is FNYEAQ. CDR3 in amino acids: CASSPGLAVPQYF. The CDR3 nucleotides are TGTGCCAGCAGCCCGGGACTAGCGGTACCCCAGTACTTC.

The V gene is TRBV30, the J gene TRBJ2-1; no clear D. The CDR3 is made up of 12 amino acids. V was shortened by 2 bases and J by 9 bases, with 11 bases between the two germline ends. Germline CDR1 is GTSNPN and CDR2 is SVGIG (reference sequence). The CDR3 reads CAWSPAQVEQFF. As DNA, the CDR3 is TGTGCCTGGAGTCCAGCCCAGGTTGAGCAGTTCTTC.

CDR3 region: CASSKQTGGYEQYF. The CDR3 nucleotides read TGTGCCAGCAGTAAACAGACAGGGGGCTACGAGCAGTACTTC. The rearrangement joins TRBV27 to TRBJ2-7, with TRBD1 matching 9 bases. The CDR3 covers 14 residues. Germline lookup yields CDR1 MNHEY and CDR2 SMNVEV (reference sequence). V lost 5 bases to trimming and J lost 3 bases; unmatched junction nucleotides: 5.

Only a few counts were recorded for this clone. The CDR3 loop reads CASGGVMGQGIREQYF. The CDR3 DNA reads TGTGCCTCGGGAGGTGTGATGGGACAGGGTATCCGCGAGCAGTACTTC. The chain uses TRBV30 and TRBJ2-7, with 9 bases that match TRBD1. Losses at the gene ends were 7 bases for V and 6 bases for J; bases not matched to a gene: 19. The CDR3 is 16 residues long. CDR1 and CDR2 (germline): GTSNPN, SVGIG (reference sequence).